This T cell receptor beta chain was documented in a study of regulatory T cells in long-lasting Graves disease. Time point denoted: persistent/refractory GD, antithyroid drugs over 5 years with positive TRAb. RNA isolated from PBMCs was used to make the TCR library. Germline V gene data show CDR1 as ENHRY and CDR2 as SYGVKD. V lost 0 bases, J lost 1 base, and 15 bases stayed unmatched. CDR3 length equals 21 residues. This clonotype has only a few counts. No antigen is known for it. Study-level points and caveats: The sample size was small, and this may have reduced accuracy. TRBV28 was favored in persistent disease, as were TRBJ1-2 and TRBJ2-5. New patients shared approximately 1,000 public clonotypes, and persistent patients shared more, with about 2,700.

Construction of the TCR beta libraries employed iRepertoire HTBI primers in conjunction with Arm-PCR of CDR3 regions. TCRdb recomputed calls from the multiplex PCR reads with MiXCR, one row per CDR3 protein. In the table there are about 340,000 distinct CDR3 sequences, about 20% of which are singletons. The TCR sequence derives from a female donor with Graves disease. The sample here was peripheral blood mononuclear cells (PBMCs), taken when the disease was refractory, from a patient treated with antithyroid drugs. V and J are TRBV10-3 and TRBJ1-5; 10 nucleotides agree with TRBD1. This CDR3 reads CAISESRTGTGADSSNQPQHF. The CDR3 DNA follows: TGTGCCATCAGTGAGTCGCGCACCGGGACAGGGGCGGATTCGAGCAATCAGCCCCAGCATTTT.